The clone carrying this TCR beta chain has just one count. The V gene's germline CDR1 is KGHSH and CDR2 LQKENI. This CDR3 contains 15 residues. The V and J ends lost 2 bases and 1 base respectively, with 8 bases between them. This sample is part of a study of blood T cell repertoires in COVID-19. Whole-study context: Collection of acute and convalescent COVID-19 samples took place in the United States, Italy and Spain. T cells, B-cell-depleted T cells, or PBMCs provided the cDNA or gDNA that served as material.

Original handling: By means of reference gene primer amplification, nucleated cell counts were estimated. Assay: immunoSEQ multiplex PCR; the TCRdb copy retains only in-frame clones and omits some. The V and J calls and the clone size are those of that table, but D and trimming were determined from the DNA. The table lists 75,000 to 100,000 clones, around 90% of them singletons. The V call is TRBV18, the J call TRBJ2-2; D possibly corresponds to TRBD2 (6 bases). Sequencing used peripheral blood. The source of this sequence is a man between 65 and 85 years old with acute or convalescent COVID-19. The CDR3 spells CASSPMRENTGELFF. DNA for the CDR3: TGTGCCAGCTCACCAATGCGGGAGAACACCGGGGAGCTGTTTTTT.